The present TCR beta chain was sequenced within a study of shared clonotypes between healthy human individuals. Study overall: For every donor, three CD4 naive, three CD4 memory, two CD8 naive and one CD8 memory plates were used.

Partitioning of CD4+ cells yielded a CD45RA+ naive subset and a CD45RA-negative memory subset. Per the original methods: As immunoSEQ supplied junction-only sequences (without quality scores), filtering differed. Assay: immunoSEQ multiplex PCR; the TCRdb copy retains only in-frame clones and omits some. The DNA gave D and trimming, while V, J and clone size come from that table. The sample includes around 550,000 clones, around 96% of them seen just once. CDR1 is SGHNT and CDR2 is YYREEE in the germline V gene (reference sequence). V lost 4 bases to trimming and J lost 9 bases; unmatched junction nucleotides: 5. CDR3 length: 15 amino acids.

This chain links TRBV5-4 with TRBJ2-1, with 15 bases that match TRBD2. The clonotype was recovered from a woman aged 30 to 39 in good health. Material for sequencing was naive CD4+ T cells sorted from blood. Subset noted: CD45RA+ positively selected. CDR3 amino acids: CASSAGLAGGFEQFF. CDR3 nucleotides: TGTGCCAGCAGCGCGGGACTAGCGGGAGGCTTTGAGCAGTTCTTC.